Below, 28 T cell receptor beta chains from the same sample are listed, as sequenced in a study of beta chain features in type 1 diabetes. Study findings and constraints: Type 1 diabetes patients had moderately but significantly shorter TCRB CDR3s in all four CD4+ subsets.

The study reverse transcribed the entire isolated RNA, so it sequenced expressed TCRB transcripts. Profiled with immunoSEQ multiplex PCR; TCRdb holds only in-frame clones, not every one. Seen here are 300,000 or so clones, about 14% observed once, and the top ten hold roughly 0.015%. These receptors are not linked to any known antigen. The source material was naive CD4+ T cells from blood. The receptor source for this set is a woman younger than 35 with type 1 diabetes.

The chain employs TRBV9 and TRBJ2-6; D may be TRBD1 (5 bases). This CDR3 comprises 16 residues. The V end was cut by 0 bases, the J end by 2 bases, with 9 bases between. The germline V gene has CDR1 SGDLS and CDR2 YYNGEE. CDR3 DNA: TGTGCCAGCAGCGTAGGACGCAGGGCTGGGGCCAACGTCCTGACTTTC. Residues: CASSVGRRAGANVLTF.

The chain joins TRBV9 to TRBJ2-1, with TRBD1 matching 10 bases. Germline lookup yields CDR1 SGDLS and CDR2 YYNGEE. V shed 3 bases and J 5 bases; nucleotides not matched to a gene: 11. The length of the CDR3 is 17 residues. Here the CDR3 reads CASSELGTGENNNEQFF. CDR3 DNA: TGTGCCAGCAGCGAGCTTGGGACAGGGGAAAATAACAATGAGCAGTTCTTC.

The chain links TRBV6-6 to TRBJ2-3, with D perhaps TRBD1 (5 bases). V gave up 3 bases and J gave up 0 bases, with 7 bases separating them. The CDR3 sequence is 14 residues long. CDR1 is MNHNY, CDR2 SVGAGI, per germline (reference sequence). As DNA, the CDR3 is TGTGCCAGCAGTTATTACAGGAGCACAGATACGCAGTATTTT. This gives the protein CASSYYRSTDTQYF.

The table lists this clone with a few counts. This chain connects TRBV6-5 to TRBJ2-3, with a possible D match to TRBD1 (6 bases). This CDR3 is built from 15 residues. V shed 4 bases and J shed 2 bases, with 13 bases lying between them. CDR1 is MNHEY and CDR2 is SVGAGI in the germline V gene. CDR3 nucleotide sequence: TGTGCCAGCAGTTTTACAGGGCAGCTCACAGATACGCAGTATTTT. Protein sequence: CASSFTGQLTDTQYF.

This clone was seen only a few times. The V and J genes are TRBV11-2 and TRBJ1-1; D is undetermined. The germline CDR1 and CDR2 sequences are SGHAT and FQNNGV. Trimming took 1 base from V and 0 from J, leaving 9 bases between them. The CDR3 extends over 15 amino acids. The CDR3: CASSLAAVLNTEAFF. DNA for the CDR3: TGTGCCAGCAGCTTAGCCGCGGTACTGAACACTGAAGCTTTCTTT.

This clone was found a few times. The same CDR3 is also encoded by other DNA sequences in this sample. The chain has TRBV29-1 and TRBJ1-1; D might be TRBD1 (5 bases). Germline V gene data show CDR1 as SQVTM and CDR2 as ANQGSEA. V gave up 2 bases and J gave up 2 bases, with 9 bases separating them. This CDR3 comprises 13 residues. CDR3 region: CSVERQGNTEAFF. The CDR3 DNA reads TGCAGCGTTGAACGGCAGGGTAACACTGAAGCTTTCTTT.

This clone was seen a handful of times. The rearrangement uses TRBV15 and TRBJ2-1; the match to TRBD1 covers 8 bases. J was trimmed by 4 bases and V by 5 bases; bases with no gene match: 7. This CDR3 contains 15 residues. Germline CDR1 LNHNV, CDR2 YYDKDF (reference sequence). The CDR3 DNA reads as TGTGCCACCAGCGCCCGGGACAGGAAATACAATGAGCAGTTCTTC. It yields the protein CATSARDRKYNEQFF.

The sample holds a few counts of this clone. V is TRBV9 and J is TRBJ2-3, with 10 positions matching TRBD2. CDR1 SGDLS and CDR2 YYNGEE come from the germline V gene. This CDR3 region has 18 residues. V was pared by 5 bases and J by 1 base, with 13 bases of the junction left unmatched. CDR3 nucleotides: TGTGCCAGCAGTCCTTGGGCCCTCCTAGCGGGAGGCACAGATACGCAGTATTTT. It translates to CASSPWALLAGGTDTQYF.

Details on this clone: The sample carries other DNA sequences with the same CDR3. V is TRBV25-1 and J is TRBJ2-1, with D hard to call. There are 11 residues in the CDR3. Trimming shortened V by 8 bases and J by 4 bases, and 6 bases separated the two germline ends. Germline V gene lookup returns CDR1 MGHDK and CDR2 SYGVNS. The CDR3 DNA sequence: TGTGCCAGCTCAGCGTACAATGAGCAGTTCTTC. Translating gives CASSAYNEQFF.

This clone was observed a few times. The chain has TRBV5-4 and TRBJ2-1; TRBD2 matches 14 bases. The trim removed 4 bases at V and 7 bases at J, leaving 7 bases unmatched. The V gene's germline CDR1 is SGHNT and CDR2 YYREEE (reference sequence). CDR3 length: 16 residues. The CDR3 reads CASSPGLAGVRNEQFF. The CDR3 DNA is TGTGCCAGCAGCCCGGGACTAGCGGGAGTACGGAATGAGCAGTTCTTC.

This clone was found a few times. The V and J genes are TRBV9 and TRBJ1-2; 7 bases match TRBD1. With 4 bases clipped from V and 10 bases from J, the junction kept 13 bases outside the gene matches. The CDR3 is 14 residues long. Germline V CDR1 and CDR2: SGDLS, YYNGEE. CDR3 residues: CASSPRTGDSSYTF. The CDR3 DNA reads as TGTGCCAGCAGCCCCCGGACAGGCGACAGTTCCTACACCTTC.

The V and J genes are TRBV7-2 and TRBJ1-1; 8 bases map to TRBD1. Germline CDR1 and CDR2: SGHTA and FQGNSA. With 2 bases clipped from V and 0 bases from J, the junction kept 5 bases outside the gene matches. The CDR3 sequence is 16 residues long. The CDR3 protein is CASSLFQGAMNTEAFF. DNA for the CDR3: TGTGCCAGCAGCTTATTCCAGGGGGCGATGAACACTGAAGCTTTCTTT.

This clone came up a few times. This chain connects TRBV7-9 to TRBJ2-5; TRBD2 might be the D (6 bases). The germline CDR1 and CDR2 sequences are SEHNR and FQNEAQ (reference sequence). Trimming took 5 bases from V and 0 from J, leaving 16 bases between them. The CDR3 runs 16 residues. DNA for the CDR3: TGTGCCAGCAGCCCACGGGGTGCGGGGTACCAAGAGACCCAGTACTTC. It codes for CASSPRGAGYQETQYF.

This clone has a single count. The chain couples TRBV28 to TRBJ1-2, with 7 positions matching TRBD1. V trimming: 6 bases; J trimming: 2 bases; junction bases outside the gene matches: 6. The CDR3 is 14 residues long. CDR1 is MDHEN, CDR2 SYDVKM, per germline. The CDR3 region is CASSLDRNNYGYTF. The CDR3 region has the DNA TGTGCCAGCAGCCTGGACAGGAACAACTATGGCTACACCTTC.

V gene TRBV28 combines with J gene TRBJ1-2, with D possibly being TRBD1 (6 bases). Between the trimmed V and J ends, which lost 2 bases and 4 bases, there was a span of 14 bases. The germline gives CDR1 MDHEN, CDR2 SYDVKM. This CDR3 has 15 residues. The CDR3 region is CASSLSQGNSYGYTF. For the CDR3, the DNA is TGTGCCAGCAGTTTAAGCCAGGGGAATTCCTATGGCTACACCTTC.

This clone was recorded a few times. The V call is TRBV11-3, the J call TRBJ1-1; D is undetermined. Germline V gene lookup returns CDR1 SGHNT and CDR2 YENEEA. Between the trimmed V and J ends, which lost 1 base and 8 bases, there was a span of 11 bases. The CDR3 is 13 amino acids. CDR3 sequence: CASSLGGLQEAFF. The CDR3 DNA sequence: TGTGCCAGCAGCTTAGGAGGCCTACAAGAAGCTTTCTTT.

The chain joins TRBV5-8 to TRBJ2-1; 10 bases are shared with TRBD2. V trimming: 0 bases; J trimming: 2 bases; junction bases outside the gene matches: 5. Germline lookup yields CDR1 SGHTS and CDR2 YDEGEE. This CDR3 contains 17 residues. The CDR3 sequence: CASSLASGSPTYNEQFF. CDR3 DNA sequence: TGTGCCAGCAGCTTGGCTAGCGGGAGTCCGACCTACAATGAGCAGTTCTTC.

This chain uses TRBV18 with TRBJ2-7, with a possible D match to TRBD1 (6 bases). Germline CDR1 and CDR2: KGHSH and LQKENI. The CDR3 has 15 residues. V lost 2 bases, J lost 1 base, and 12 bases lay in between. CDR3 in amino acids: CASSPVGTSSYEQYV. DNA for the CDR3: TGTGCCAGCTCACCAGTCGGGACATCTTCCTACGAGCAGTACGTC.

The V call is TRBV19, the J call TRBJ1-1, with D tentatively TRBD1 (5 bases). V was shortened by 1 base and J by 1 base, with 22 bases between the two germline ends. From germline, CDR1 is LNHDA and CDR2 SQIVND (reference sequence). The length of the CDR3 is 19 residues. DNA for the CDR3: TGTGCCAGTAGTATAGCCCCGGTTCAGGGTCAGCTCGCGAACACTGAAGCTTTCTTT. This gives the protein CASSIAPVQGQLANTEAFF.

The chain links TRBV30 to TRBJ2-1; maybe TRBD2 (7 bases). The germline gives CDR1 GTSNPN, CDR2 SVGIG (reference sequence). Trimming left V 3 bases short and J 7 bases short, with 10 bases between. This CDR3 region has 12 residues. CDR3 residues: CAWRGGGNEQFF. The DNA for the CDR3 is TGTGCCTGGAGAGGGGGAGGGAATGAGCAGTTCTTC.

In its sample, this clone was seen a few times. The chain employs TRBV18 and TRBJ2-7, with TRBD2 matching 10 bases. The CDR3 extends over 14 amino acids. Germline CDR1 reads KGHSH; CDR2 reads LQKENI. J lost 2 bases, V lost 6 bases, and 4 bases had no gene match. The CDR3 nucleotides read TGTGCCAGCTCCCCGAGCGGGAGGGCCTACGAGCAGTACGTC. This translates into CASSPSGRAYEQYV.

V gene TRBV4-1 combines with J gene TRBJ2-5; 8 nucleotides match TRBD2. The V gene end was trimmed by 5 bases and the J gene end by 5 bases; junction bases not matched to a gene: 1. Germline CDR1 and CDR2: MGHRA and YSYEKL. CDR3 length equals 12 residues. The CDR3 here is CASSGGGETQYF. DNA for the CDR3: TGCGCCAGCAGCGGCGGGGGGGAGACCCAGTACTTC.

Only a few counts were recorded for this clone. CDR3 DNA: TGTGCCAGCAGCCGCGACAGGGGGCTAAGTGGCTACACCTTC. Protein: CASSRDRGLSGYTF. This sequence joins TRBV7-9 and TRBJ1-2; 10 nucleotides align to TRBD1. V was pared by 5 bases and J by 7 bases, with 7 bases of the junction left unmatched. Germline CDR1 and CDR2: SEHNR and FQNEAQ (reference sequence). The CDR3 has 14 residues.

The chain links TRBV6-6 to TRBJ1-5; no firm D call. Germline CDR1 MNHNY, CDR2 SVGAGI (reference sequence). The CDR3 has 15 amino acids. With 0 bases removed from V and 7 bases from J, the gap between germline ends came to 13 bases. This chain's CDR3 is CASSYSGELGQPQHF. The CDR3 coding sequence is TGTGCCAGCAGTTACTCCGGGGAGCTCGGACAGCCCCAGCATTTT.

Only a few counts were recorded for this clone. The chain employs TRBV6-5 and TRBJ2-2; 7 bases align to TRBD1. Germline V CDR1 and CDR2: MNHEY, SVGAGI. This CDR3 has 14 amino acids. The V segment lost 10 bases and the J segment 6 bases; nucleotides outside the gene matches: 11. The CDR3 DNA reads TGTGCCACCCGCCAACAGGGGTTATCCGGGGAGCTGTTTTTT. Amino acids: CATRQQGLSGELFF.

The chain couples TRBV11-3 to TRBJ2-3; 9 bases map to TRBD2. The CDR3 has 17 amino acids. With V trimmed by 4 bases and J by 6 bases, 14 bases remained unmatched. Germline assignment: CDR1 SGHNT and CDR2 YENEEA. For the CDR3, the DNA is TGTGCCAGCAGCTATGGAGCGGGAGGACCCCGCGGGGATACGCAGTATTTT. This translates into CASSYGAGGPRGDTQYF.

This clone came up a few times. The DNA of the CDR3 is TGTGCCAGCAGTTACGGGACTAGCGGCGAGACCCAGTACTTC. Translated: CASSYGTSGETQYF. The chain carries TRBV6-5 and TRBJ2-5; TRBD2 agrees at 11 bases. This CDR3 has 14 residues. J lost 5 bases, V lost 2 bases, and 1 base had no gene match. The V gene's germline CDR1 is MNHEY and CDR2 SVGAGI.

The J gene is TRBJ2-3, the V gene TRBV11-2, with D possibly matching TRBD1 (6 bases). V lost 3 bases and J lost 6, with 19 bases in between. The CDR3 length is 16 residues. The germline V gene has CDR1 SGHAT and CDR2 FQNNGV. This CDR3 reads CASSFQKGVFFDTQYF. CDR3 coding DNA: TGTGCCAGCAGCTTCCAAAAGGGGGTTTTTTTTGATACGCAGTATTTT.